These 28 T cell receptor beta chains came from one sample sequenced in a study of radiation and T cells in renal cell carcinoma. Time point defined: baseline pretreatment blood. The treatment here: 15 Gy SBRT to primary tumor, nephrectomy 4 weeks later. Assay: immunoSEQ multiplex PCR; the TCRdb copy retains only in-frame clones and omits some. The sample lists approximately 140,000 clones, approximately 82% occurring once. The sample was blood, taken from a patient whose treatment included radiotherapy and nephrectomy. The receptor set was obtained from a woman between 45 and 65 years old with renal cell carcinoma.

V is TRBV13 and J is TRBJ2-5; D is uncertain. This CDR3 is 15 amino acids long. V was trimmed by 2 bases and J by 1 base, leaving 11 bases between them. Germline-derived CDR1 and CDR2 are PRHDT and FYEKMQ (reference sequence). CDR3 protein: CASSLRQTLQETQYF. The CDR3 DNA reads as TGTGCCAGCAGCTTACGTCAGACTCTCCAAGAGACCCAGTACTTC.

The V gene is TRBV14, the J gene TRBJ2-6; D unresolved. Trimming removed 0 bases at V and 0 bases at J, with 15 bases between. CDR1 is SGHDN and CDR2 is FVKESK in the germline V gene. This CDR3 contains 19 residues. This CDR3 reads CASSQDRGSRFSGANVLTF. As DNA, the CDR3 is TGTGCCAGCAGCCAAGATCGAGGCAGTAGATTCTCTGGGGCCAACGTCCTGACTTTC.

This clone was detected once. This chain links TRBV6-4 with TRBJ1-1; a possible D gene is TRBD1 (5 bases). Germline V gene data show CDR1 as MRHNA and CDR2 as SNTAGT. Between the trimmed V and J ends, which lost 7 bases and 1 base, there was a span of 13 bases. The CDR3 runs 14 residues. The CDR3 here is CASKWGTGNTEAFF. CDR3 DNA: TGTGCCAGCAAATGGGGAACAGGGAACACTGAAGCTTTCTTT.

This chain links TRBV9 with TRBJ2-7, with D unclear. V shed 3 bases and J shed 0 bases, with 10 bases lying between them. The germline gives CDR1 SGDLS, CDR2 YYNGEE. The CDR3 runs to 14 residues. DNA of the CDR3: TGTGCCAGCAGCGGACCGACTTTCTCCTACGAGCAGTACTTC. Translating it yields CASSGPTFSYEQYF. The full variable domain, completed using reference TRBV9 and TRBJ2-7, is DSGVTQTPKHLITATGQRVTLRCSPRSGDLSVYWYQQSLDQGLQFLIQYYNGEERAKGNILERFSAQQFPDLHSELNLSSLELGDSALYFCASSGPTFSYEQYFGPGTRLTVT.

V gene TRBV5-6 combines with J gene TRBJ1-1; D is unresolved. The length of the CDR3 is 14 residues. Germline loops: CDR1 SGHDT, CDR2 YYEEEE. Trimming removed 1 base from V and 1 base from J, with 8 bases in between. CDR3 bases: TGTGCCAGCAGCTTGTTCGTCGGGAACACTGAAGCTTTCTTT. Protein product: CASSLFVGNTEAFF.

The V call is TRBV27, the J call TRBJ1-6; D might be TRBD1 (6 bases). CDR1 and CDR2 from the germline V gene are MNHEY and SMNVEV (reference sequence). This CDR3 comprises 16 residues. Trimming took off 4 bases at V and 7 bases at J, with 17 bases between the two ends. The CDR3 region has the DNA TGTGCCAGCAGTTGGGGGGGCGCAGCCCGGAATTCACCCCTCCACTTT. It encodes CASSWGGAARNSPLHF.

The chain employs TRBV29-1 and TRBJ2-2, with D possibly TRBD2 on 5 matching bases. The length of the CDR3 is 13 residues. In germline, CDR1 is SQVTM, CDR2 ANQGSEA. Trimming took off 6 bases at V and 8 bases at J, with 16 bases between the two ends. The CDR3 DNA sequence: TGCAGCGTCATTCAGGTGGGAGATGGGGAGCTGTTTTTT. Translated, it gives CSVIQVGDGELFF.

In nucleotides, the CDR3 is TGTGCCAGCAGCCAGGACAGGGGGATAGGGACTGAAGCTTTCTTT. It encodes CASSQDRGIGTEAFF. The chain uses TRBV7-2 and TRBJ1-1; TRBD1 aligns across 10 bases. J gave up 5 bases and V 5 bases, and 8 bases lay outside the gene matches. CDR1 is SGHTA and CDR2 is FQGNSA in the germline V gene. This CDR3 contains 15 residues.

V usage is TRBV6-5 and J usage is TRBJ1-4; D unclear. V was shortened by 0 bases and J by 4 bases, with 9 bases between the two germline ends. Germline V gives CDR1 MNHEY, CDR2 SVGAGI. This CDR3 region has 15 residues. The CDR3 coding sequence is TGTGCCAGCAGTTACTCGCAGCACGGTAATGAAAAACTGTTTTTT. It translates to CASSYSQHGNEKLFF.

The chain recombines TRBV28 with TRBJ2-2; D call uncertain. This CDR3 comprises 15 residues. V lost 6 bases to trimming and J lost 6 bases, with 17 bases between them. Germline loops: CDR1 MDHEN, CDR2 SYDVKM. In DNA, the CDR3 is TGTGCCAGCAGAAGGTCCCCTAGTTTAGCCGGGGAGCTGTTTTTT. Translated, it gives CASRRSPSLAGELFF.

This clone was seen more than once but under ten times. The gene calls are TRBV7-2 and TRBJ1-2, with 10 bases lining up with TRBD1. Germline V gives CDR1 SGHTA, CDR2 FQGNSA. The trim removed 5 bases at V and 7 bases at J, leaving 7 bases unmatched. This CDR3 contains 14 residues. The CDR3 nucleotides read TGTGCCAGCAGCCCGGACAGGGGGGTTGGTGGCTACACCTTC. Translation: CASSPDRGVGGYTF.

CDR3 bases: TGTGCCAGCCGAACGCGTGGGGGGAACAATGAGCAGTTCTTC. Its translation: CASRTRGGNNEQFF. The V gene is TRBV5-6, the J gene TRBJ2-1; weak D call: TRBD2 (6 bases). Trimming pared 7 bases from V and 5 bases from J, leaving 16 bases between. CDR1 is SGHDT and CDR2 is YYEEEE in the germline V gene. This CDR3 comprises 14 residues.

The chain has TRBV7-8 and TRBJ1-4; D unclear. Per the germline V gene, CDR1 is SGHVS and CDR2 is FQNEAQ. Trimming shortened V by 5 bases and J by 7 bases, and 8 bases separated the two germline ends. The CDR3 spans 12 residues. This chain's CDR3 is CASSPFGEKLFF. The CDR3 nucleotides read TGTGCCAGCAGCCCCTTTGGTGAAAAACTGTTTTTT.

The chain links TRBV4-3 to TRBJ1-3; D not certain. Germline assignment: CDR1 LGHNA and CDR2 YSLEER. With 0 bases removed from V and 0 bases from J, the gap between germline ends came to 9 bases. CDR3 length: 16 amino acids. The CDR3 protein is CASSQDRIASGNTIYF. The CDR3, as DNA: TGCGCCAGCAGCCAAGATCGCATCGCCTCTGGAAACACCATATATTTT.

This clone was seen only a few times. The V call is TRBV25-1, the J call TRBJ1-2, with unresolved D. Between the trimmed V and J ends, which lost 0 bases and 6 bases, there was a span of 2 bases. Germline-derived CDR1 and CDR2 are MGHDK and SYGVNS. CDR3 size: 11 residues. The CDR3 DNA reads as TGTGCCAGCAGTGAATATGATGGCTACACCTTC. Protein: CASSEYDGYTF.

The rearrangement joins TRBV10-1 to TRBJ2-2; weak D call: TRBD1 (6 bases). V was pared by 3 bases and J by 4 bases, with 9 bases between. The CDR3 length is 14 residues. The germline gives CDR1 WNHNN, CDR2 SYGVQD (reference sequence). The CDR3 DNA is TGCGCCAGCAGTGAACAGGGCGGCACCGGGGAGCTGTTTTTT. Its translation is CASSEQGGTGELFF.

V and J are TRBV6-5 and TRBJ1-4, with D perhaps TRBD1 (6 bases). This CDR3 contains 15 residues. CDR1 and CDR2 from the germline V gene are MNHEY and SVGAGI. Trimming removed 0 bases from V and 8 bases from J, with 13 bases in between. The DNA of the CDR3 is TGTGCCAGCAGTTACTCGGGGGCGCGGGGAGAAAAACTGTTTTTT. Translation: CASSYSGARGEKLFF.

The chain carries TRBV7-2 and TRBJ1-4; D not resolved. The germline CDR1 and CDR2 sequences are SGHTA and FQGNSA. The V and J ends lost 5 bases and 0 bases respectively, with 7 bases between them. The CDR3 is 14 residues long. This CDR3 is CASSVSSTNEKLFF. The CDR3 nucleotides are TGTGCCAGCAGCGTCAGTTCAACTAATGAAAAACTGTTTTTT.

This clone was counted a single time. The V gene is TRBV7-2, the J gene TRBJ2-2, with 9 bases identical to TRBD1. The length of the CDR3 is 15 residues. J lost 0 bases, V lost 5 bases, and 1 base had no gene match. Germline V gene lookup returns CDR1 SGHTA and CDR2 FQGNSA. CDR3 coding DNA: TGTGCCAGCAGCACAGGGGGCTCGAACACCGGGGAGCTGTTTTTT. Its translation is CASSTGGSNTGELFF.

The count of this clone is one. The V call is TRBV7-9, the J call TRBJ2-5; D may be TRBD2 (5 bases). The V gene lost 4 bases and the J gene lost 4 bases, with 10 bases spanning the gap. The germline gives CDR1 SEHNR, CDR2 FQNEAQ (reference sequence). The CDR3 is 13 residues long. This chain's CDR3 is CASSSGVLETQYF. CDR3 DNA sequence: TGTGCCAGCAGCTCCGGGGTCCTAGAGACCCAGTACTTC.

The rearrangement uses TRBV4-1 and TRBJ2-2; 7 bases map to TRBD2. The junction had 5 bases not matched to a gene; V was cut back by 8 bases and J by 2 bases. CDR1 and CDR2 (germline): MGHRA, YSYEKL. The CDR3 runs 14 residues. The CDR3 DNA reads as TGCGCCAGCGGCGGGAGAATAAACACCGGGGAGCTGTTTTTT. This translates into CASGGRINTGELFF.

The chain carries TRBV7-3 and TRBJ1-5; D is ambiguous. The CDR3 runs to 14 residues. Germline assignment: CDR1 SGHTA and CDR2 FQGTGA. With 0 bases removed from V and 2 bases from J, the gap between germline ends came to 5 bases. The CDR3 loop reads CASSLTQGNQPQHF. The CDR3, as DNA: TGTGCCAGCAGCTTAACGCAGGGCAATCAGCCCCAGCATTTT.

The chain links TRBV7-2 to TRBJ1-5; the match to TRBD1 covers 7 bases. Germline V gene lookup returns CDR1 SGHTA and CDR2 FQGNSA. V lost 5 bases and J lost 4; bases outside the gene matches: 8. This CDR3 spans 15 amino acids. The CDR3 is CASSAPGGQNQPQHF. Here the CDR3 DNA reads TGTGCCAGCAGCGCCCCAGGGGGGCAGAATCAGCCCCAGCATTTT.

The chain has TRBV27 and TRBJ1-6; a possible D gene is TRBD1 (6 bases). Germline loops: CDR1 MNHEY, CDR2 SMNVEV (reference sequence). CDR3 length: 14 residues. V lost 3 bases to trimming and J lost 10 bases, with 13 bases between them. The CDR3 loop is CASSFEGVSSPLHF. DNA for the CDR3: TGTGCCAGCAGTTTTGAGGGGGTAAGCTCACCCCTCCACTTT.

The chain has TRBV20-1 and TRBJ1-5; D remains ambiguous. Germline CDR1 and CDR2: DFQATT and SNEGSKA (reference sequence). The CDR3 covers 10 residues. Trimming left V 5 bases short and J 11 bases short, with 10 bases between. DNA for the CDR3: TGCAGTGCTCTTCTGGTGACCCAGCATTTT. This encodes CSALLVTQHF.

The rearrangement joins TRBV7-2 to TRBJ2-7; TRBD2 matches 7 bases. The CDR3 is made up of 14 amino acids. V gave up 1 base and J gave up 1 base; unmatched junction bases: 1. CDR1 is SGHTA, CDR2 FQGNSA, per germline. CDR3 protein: CASSLGLASYEQYF. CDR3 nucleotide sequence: TGTGCCAGCAGCTTAGGACTAGCATCCTACGAGCAGTACTTC.

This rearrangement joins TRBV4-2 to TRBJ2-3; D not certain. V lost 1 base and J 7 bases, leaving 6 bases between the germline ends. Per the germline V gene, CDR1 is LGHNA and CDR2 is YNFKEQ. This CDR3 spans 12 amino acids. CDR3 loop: CASSQGTNTQYF. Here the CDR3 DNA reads TGTGCCAGCAGCCAAGGGACGAATACGCAGTATTTT.

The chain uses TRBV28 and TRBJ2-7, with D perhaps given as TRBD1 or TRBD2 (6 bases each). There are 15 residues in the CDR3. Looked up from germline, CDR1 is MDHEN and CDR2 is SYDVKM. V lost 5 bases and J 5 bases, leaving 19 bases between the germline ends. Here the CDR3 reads CASSGKGGLRNEQYF. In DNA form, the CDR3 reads TGTGCCAGCAGTGGAAAAGGGGGGTTGAGAAACGAGCAGTACTTC.